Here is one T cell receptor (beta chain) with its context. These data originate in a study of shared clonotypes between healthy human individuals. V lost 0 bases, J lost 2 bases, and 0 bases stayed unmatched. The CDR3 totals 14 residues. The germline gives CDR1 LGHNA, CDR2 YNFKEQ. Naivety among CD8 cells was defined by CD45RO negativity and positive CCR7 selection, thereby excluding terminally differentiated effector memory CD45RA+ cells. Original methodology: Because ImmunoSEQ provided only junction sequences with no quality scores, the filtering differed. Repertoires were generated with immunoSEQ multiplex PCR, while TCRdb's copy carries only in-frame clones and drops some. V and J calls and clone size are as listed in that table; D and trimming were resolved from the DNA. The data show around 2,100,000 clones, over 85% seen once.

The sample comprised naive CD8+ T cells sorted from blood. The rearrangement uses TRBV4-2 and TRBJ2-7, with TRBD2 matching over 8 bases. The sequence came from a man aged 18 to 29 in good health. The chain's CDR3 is CASSQDGGAYEQYF. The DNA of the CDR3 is TGTGCCAGCAGCCAAGACGGGGGGGCCTACGAGCAGTACTTC.